Below, 9 T cell receptor beta chains from the same sample are listed, as sequenced in a study of response to subunit inactivated influenza vaccine. MiXCR, applied by TCRdb to the RT-PCR reads, yields one record per CDR3 protein. Of 860,000 or so distinct CDR3 sequences listed, approximately 21% are singletons. The sequencing used PBMCs from blood, collected roughly 5 days after vaccination. The source is a middle-aged man who received an inactivated influenza vaccine.

The V gene is TRBV12-3 or TRBV12-4, the J gene TRBJ1-5, with TRBD1 identical over 8 bases. V trimming: 6 bases; J trimming: 3 bases; junction bases outside the gene matches: 4. The CDR3 spans 14 residues. In nucleotides, the CDR3 is TGTGCCAGCAGAATGGGACAGGACAATCAGCCCCAGCATTTT. Its protein is CASRMGQDNQPQHF.

This clonotype was observed a handful of times. The J gene is TRBJ2-1, the V gene TRBV7-3, with 9 positions matching TRBD1. The V and J ends lost 5 bases and 2 bases, in that order; junction bases with no gene match: 7. This CDR3 contains 16 residues. Germline V gene sequence: CDR1 SGHTA, CDR2 FQGTGA. The CDR3 bases are TGTGCCAGCAGCCCAGGCGGGACAGGGCCCTACAATGAGCAGTTCTTC. Its protein is CASSPGGTGPYNEQFF.

V usage is TRBV27 and J usage is TRBJ1-5, with D tentatively TRBD1 (5 bases). The V and J ends lost 5 bases and 0 bases respectively, with 14 bases between them. This CDR3 contains 16 residues. Germline-derived CDR1 and CDR2 are MNHEY and SMNVEV (reference sequence). CDR3 sequence: CASSRRGGASNQPQHF. The CDR3 DNA is TGTGCCAGCAGTCGCCGTGGAGGGGCTAGCAATCAGCCCCAGCATTTT.

The J gene is TRBJ2-5, the V gene TRBV5-1; 8 nucleotides align to TRBD2. The CDR3 spans 17 residues. CDR1 and CDR2 from the germline V gene are SGHRS and YFSETQ. V gave up 0 bases and J gave up 4 bases; unmatched junction bases: 11. CDR3 sequence: CASSLAGAGANGETQYF. The CDR3 region has the DNA TGCGCCAGCAGCTTGGCTGGAGCGGGGGCCAACGGAGAGACCCAGTACTTC.

This clonotype was seen ten or more times. The rearrangement joins TRBV12-3 or TRBV12-4 to TRBJ2-1, with 13 nucleotides matching TRBD2. There are 13 residues in the CDR3. The junction had 1 base not matched to a gene; V was cut back by 8 bases and J by 6 bases. CDR3 sequence (DNA): TGTGCCAGCCGGACTAGCGGGGGCAATGAGCAGTTCTTC. As protein: CASRTSGGNEQFF.

The chain recombines TRBV25-1 with TRBJ2-2; maybe TRBD2 (6 bases). Per the germline V gene, CDR1 is MGHDK and CDR2 is SYGVNS. Trimming removed 4 bases from V and 7 bases from J, with 19 bases in between. This CDR3 has 16 residues. The CDR3 coding sequence is TGTGCCAGCAGTGGAGCGAATGCAGGAGGGAACGGGGAGCTGTTTTTT. Amino acid sequence: CASSGANAGGNGELFF. The full variable domain, rest sourced from reference TRBV25-1 and TRBJ2-2, is EADIYQTPRYLVIGTGKKITLECSQTMGHDKMYWYQQDPGMELHLIHYSYGVNSTEKGDLSSESTVSRIRTEHFPLTLESARPSHTSQYLCASSGANAGGNGELFFGEGSRLTVL.

J is TRBJ2-7 and V is TRBV20-1; D unclear. Germline V lookup: CDR1 DFQATT, CDR2 SNEGSKA (reference sequence). Trimming took 2 bases from V and 7 from J, leaving 21 bases between them. This CDR3 region has 15 residues. Written as DNA, the CDR3 is TGCAGTGCTAGACTCGACGACTCTCCCGGTCGGGAGCAGTACTTC. Translated, it gives CSARLDDSPGREQYF.

The V and J genes are TRBV20-1 and TRBJ1-5; D remains unclear. This CDR3 spans 14 amino acids. Germline loops: CDR1 DFQATT, CDR2 SNEGSKA (reference sequence). Trimming cost V 6 bases and J 2 bases, with 14 bases left between them. The DNA for the CDR3 is TGCAGTGCCCGGATCCCCGTCGGCAATCAGCCCCAGCATTTT. As protein: CSARIPVGNQPQHF.

Many counts were recorded for this clonotype. CDR3 region: CASSRRDRDYEQYF. The CDR3 bases are TGTGCCAGCAGTCGAAGGGACAGGGACTACGAGCAGTACTTC. V gene TRBV28 combines with J gene TRBJ2-7; 9 bases are a match to TRBD1. V dropped 5 bases and J dropped 3; count of bases not matched to a gene: 5. The germline CDR1 and CDR2 sequences are MDHEN and SYDVKM. The CDR3 length is 14 residues. Full variable domain (rest looked up from reference TRBV28 and TRBJ2-7): DVKVTQSSRYLVKRTGEKVFLECVQDMDHENMFWYRQDPGLGLRLIYFSYDVKMKEKGDIPEGYSVSREKKERFSLILESASTNQTSMYLCASSRRDRDYEQYFGPGTRLTVT.